The clone carrying this T cell receptor (beta chain) was recorded a few times. Its antigen is not known. All of the isolated RNA was reverse transcribed, so expressed TCRB transcripts were sequenced. TCRdb keeps only in-frame clones here, not all; method: immunoSEQ multiplex PCR. The sample carries 600,000 to 700,000 clones, 12% recorded once. The sample is drawn from a study of beta chain features in type 1 diabetes. Looking at the study overall: No age, gender or cell yield differences were seen between patients and healthy donors.

The CDR3 runs to 17 residues. V gave up 0 bases and J gave up 3 bases; unmatched junction bases: 8. Germline CDR1 LGHNA, CDR2 YNFKEQ. Study results and caveats: At VDJ recombination sites, type 1 diabetes patients had fewer insertions and more deleted nucleotides. Naive, central memory and Treg TCRB repertoires appeared more alike in patients than in healthy donors. Whether TCRB rearrangement is influenced by HLA type went unresolved here. In every one of the four CD4+ subsets, TCRB CDR3s were moderately but significantly shorter in Type 1 diabetes patients.

Sequenced sample: naive CD4+ T cells from blood. The rearrangement uses TRBV4-2 and TRBJ2-3; TRBD2 agrees at 8 bases. The sequence derives from a man aged 25 to 40 with type 1 diabetes. CDR3 bases: TGTGCCAGCAGCCAAGATCGGAGCGGGGGTATGACAGATACGCAGTATTTT. Encoded protein: CASSQDRSGGMTDTQYF.